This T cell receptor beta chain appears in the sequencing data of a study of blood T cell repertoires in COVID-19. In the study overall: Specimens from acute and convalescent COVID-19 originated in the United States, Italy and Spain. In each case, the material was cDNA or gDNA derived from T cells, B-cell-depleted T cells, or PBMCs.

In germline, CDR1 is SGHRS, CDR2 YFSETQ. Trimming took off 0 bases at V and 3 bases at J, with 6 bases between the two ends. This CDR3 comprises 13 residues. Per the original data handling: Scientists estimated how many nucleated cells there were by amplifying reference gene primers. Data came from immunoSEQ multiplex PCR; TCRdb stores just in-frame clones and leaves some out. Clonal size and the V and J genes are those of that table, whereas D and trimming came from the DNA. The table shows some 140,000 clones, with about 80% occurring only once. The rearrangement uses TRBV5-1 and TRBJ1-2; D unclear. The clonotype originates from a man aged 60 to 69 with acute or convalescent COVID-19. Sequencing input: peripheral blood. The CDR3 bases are TGCGCCAGCAGCTTGGGACTGGACTATGGCTACACCTTC. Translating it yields CASSLGLDYGYTF. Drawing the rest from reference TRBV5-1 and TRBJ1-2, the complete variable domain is KAGVTQTPRYLIKTRGQQVTLSCSPISGHRSVSWYQQTPGQGLQFLFEYFSETQRNKGNFPGRFSGRQFSNSRSEMNVSTLELGDSALYLCASSLGLDYGYTFGSGTRLTVV.